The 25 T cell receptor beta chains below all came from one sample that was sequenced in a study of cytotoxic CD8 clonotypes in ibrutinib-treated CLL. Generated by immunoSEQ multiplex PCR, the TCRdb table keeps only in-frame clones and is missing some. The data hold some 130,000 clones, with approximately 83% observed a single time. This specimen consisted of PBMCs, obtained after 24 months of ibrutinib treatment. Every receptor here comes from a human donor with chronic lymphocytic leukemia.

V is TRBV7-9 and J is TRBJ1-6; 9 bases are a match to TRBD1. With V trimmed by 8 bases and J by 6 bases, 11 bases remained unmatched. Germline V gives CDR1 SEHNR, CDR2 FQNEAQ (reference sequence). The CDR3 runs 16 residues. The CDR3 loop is CASGTTGGWGNSPLHF. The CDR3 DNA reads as TGTGCCAGCGGAACCACAGGGGGCTGGGGTAATTCACCCCTCCACTTT.

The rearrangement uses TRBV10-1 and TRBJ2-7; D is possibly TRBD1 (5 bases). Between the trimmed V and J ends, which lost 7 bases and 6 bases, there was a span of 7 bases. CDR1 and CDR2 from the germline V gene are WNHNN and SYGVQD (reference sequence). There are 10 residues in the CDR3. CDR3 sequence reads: CASNQGEQYF. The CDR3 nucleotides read TGCGCCAGCAATCAGGGCGAGCAGTACTTC.

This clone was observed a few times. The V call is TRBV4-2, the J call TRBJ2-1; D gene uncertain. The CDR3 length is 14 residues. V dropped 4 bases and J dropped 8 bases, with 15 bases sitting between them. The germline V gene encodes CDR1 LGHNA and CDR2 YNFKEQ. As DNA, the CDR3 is TGTGCCAGCAGCCCTCCGGGCGGCCTAGATGAGCAGTTCTTC. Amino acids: CASSPPGGLDEQFF.

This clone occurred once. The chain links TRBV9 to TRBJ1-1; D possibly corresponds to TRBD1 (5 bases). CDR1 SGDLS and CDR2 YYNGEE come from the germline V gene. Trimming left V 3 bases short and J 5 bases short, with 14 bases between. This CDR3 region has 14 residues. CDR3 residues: CASSGRDLGTEAFF. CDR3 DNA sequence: TGTGCCAGCAGCGGTAGGGACCTCGGGACTGAAGCTTTCTTT.

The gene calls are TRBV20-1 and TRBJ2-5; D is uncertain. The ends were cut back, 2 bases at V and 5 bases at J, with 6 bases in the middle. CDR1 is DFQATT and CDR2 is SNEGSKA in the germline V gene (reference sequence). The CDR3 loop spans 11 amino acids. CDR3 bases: TGCAGTGCTAGAAGCCGTGAGACCCAGTACTTC. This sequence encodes CSARSRETQYF.

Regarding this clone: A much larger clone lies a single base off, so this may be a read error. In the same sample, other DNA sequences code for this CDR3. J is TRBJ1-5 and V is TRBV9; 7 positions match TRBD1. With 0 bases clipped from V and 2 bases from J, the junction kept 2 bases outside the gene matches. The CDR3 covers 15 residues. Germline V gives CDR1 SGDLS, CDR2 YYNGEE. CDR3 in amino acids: CASSVGGTGNQPQHF. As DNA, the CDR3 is TGTGCCAGCAGCGTAGGGGGGACAGGCAATCAGCCCCAGCATTTT.

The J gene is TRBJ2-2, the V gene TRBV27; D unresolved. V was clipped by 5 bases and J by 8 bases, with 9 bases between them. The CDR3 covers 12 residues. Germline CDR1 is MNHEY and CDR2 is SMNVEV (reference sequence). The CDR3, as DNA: TGTGCCAGCAGTCGTGTGAATGGGGAGCTGTTTTTT. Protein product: CASSRVNGELFF.

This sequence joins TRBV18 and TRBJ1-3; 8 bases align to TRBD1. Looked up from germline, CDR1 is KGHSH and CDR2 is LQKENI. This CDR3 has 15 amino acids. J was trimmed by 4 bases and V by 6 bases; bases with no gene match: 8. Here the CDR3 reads CASSSGTGIGNTIYF. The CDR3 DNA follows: TGTGCCAGCTCGTCCGGGACAGGCATAGGAAACACCATATATTTT. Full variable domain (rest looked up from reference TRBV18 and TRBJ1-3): NAGVMQNPRHLVRRRGQEARLRCSPMKGHSHVYWYRQLPEEGLKFMVYLQKENIIDESGMPKERFSAEFPKEGPSILRIQQVVRGDSAAYFCASSSGTGIGNTIYFGEGSWLTVV.

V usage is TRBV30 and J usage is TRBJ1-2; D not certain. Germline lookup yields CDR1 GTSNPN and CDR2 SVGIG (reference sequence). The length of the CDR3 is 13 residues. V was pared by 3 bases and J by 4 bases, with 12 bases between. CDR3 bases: TGTGCCTGGAGCCAAGACCAAATCTATGGCTACACCTTC. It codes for CAWSQDQIYGYTF. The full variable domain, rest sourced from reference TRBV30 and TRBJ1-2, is SQTIHQWPATLVQPVGSPLSLECTVEGTSNPNLYWYRQAAGRGLQLLFYSVGIGQISSEVPQNLSASRPQDRQFILSSKKLLLSDSGFYLCAWSQDQIYGYTFGSGTRLTVV.

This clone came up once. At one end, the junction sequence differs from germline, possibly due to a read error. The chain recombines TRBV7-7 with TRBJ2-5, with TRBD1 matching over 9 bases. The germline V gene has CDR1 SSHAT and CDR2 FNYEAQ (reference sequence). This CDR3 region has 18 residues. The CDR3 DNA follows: TGTGCTAGCAGCTTACGCCCGGGACAGGGTAGGAGCCAAGAGACCCAGTACTTC. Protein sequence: CASSLRPGQGRSQETQYF.

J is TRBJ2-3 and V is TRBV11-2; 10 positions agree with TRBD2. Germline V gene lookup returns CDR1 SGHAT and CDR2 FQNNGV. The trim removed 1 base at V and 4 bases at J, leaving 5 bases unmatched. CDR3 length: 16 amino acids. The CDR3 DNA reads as TGTGCCAGCAGCTTAGCAGCGGGGGGGCCTGCAGATACGCAGTATTTT. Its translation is CASSLAAGGPADTQYF.

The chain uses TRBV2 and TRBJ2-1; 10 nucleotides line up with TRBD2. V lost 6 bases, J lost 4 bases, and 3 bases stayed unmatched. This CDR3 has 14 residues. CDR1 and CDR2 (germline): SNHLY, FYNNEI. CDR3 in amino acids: CASRASGGYNEQFF. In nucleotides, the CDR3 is TGTGCCAGCAGAGCTAGCGGGGGTTACAATGAGCAGTTCTTC.

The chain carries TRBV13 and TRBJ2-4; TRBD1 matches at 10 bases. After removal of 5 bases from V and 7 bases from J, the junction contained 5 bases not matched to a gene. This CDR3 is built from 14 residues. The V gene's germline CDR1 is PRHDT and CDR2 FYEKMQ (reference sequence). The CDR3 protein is CASSTRQGANIQYF. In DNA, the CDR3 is TGTGCCAGCAGCACCCGACAGGGGGCGAACATTCAGTACTTC.

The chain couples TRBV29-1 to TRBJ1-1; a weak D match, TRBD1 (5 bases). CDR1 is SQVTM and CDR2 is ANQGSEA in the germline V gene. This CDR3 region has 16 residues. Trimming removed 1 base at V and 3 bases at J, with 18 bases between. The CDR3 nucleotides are TGCAGCGTTGAAGCGCCCGGTCAGGGAAGGGACACTGAAGCTTTCTTT. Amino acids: CSVEAPGQGRDTEAFF.

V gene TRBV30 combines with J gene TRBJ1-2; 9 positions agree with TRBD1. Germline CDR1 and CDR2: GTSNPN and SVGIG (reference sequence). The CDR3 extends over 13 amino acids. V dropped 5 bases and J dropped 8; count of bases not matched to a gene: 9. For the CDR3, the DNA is TGTGCCTGGGCCCGGGACAGGGTTGGGGGCTACACCTTC. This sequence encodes CAWARDRVGGYTF.

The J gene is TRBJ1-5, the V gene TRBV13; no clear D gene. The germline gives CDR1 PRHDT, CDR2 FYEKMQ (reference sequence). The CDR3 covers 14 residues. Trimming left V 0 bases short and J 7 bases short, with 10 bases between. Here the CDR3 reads CASSLGGTGQPQHF. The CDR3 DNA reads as TGTGCCAGCAGCTTAGGCGGTACTGGGCAGCCCCAGCATTTT.

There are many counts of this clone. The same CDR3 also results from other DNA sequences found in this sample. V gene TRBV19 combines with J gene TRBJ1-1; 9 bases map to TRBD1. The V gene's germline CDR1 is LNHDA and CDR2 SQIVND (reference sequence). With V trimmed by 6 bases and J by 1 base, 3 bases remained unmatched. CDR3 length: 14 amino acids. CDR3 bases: TGTGCCAGTAGCCGGGGACAGGGGAACACTGAAGCTTTCTTT. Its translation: CASSRGQGNTEAFF.

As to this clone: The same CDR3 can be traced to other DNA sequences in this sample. The CDR3 loop reads CASSEALGGARTEAFF. DNA for the CDR3: TGTGCCAGCAGTGAAGCGCTGGGAGGGGCAAGGACTGAAGCTTTCTTT. The chain joins TRBV2 to TRBJ1-1, with D possibly being TRBD1 (5 bases). The germline V gene has CDR1 SNHLY and CDR2 FYNNEI. The CDR3 extends over 16 amino acids. Deletions cut 0 bases from V and 5 bases from J, with 16 bases between.

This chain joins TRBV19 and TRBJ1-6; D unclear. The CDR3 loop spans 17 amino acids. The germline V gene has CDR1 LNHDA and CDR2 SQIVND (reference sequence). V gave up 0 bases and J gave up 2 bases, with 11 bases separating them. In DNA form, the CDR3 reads TGTGCCAGTAGTATAGACCATCAACAACCCTATAATTCACCCCTCCACTTT. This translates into CASSIDHQQPYNSPLHF.

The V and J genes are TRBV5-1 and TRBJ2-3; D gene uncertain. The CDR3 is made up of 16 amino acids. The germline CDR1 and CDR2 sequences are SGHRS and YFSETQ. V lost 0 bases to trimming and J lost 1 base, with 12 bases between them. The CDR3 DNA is TGCGCCAGCAGCTTGGACCCCCGAAGGGGCACAGATACGCAGTATTTT. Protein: CASSLDPRRGTDTQYF.

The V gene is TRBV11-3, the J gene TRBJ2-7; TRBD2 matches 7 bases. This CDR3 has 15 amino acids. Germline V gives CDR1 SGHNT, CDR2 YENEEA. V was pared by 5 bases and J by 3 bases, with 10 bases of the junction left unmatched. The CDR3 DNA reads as TGTGCCAGCAGCGCCCTTAGTTCGGGGGGCTACGAGCAGTACTTC. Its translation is CASSALSSGGYEQYF.

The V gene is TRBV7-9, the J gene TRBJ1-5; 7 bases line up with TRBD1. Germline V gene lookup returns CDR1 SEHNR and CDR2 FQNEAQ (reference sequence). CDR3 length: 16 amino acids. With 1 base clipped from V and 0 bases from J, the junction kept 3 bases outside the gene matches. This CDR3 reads CASSLGGGGSNQPQHF. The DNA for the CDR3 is TGTGCCAGCAGCTTAGGAGGGGGCGGTAGCAATCAGCCCCAGCATTTT.

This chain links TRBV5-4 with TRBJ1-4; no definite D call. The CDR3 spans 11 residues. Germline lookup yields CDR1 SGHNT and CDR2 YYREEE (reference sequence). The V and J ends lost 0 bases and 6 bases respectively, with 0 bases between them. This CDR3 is CASSLDEKLFF. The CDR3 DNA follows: TGTGCCAGCAGCTTGGATGAAAAACTGTTTTTT.

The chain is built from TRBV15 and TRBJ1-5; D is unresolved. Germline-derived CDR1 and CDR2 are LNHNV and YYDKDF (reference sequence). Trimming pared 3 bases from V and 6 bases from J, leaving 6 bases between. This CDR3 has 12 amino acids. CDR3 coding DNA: TGTGCCACCAGCAGTGGGCCTCAGCCCCAGCATTTT. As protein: CATSSGPQPQHF.

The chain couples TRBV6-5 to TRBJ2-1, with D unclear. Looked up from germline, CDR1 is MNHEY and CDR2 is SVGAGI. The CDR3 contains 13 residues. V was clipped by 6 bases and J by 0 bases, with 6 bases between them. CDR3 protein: CASRASSYNEQFF. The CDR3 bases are TGTGCCAGCAGGGCTAGCTCCTACAATGAGCAGTTCTTC.